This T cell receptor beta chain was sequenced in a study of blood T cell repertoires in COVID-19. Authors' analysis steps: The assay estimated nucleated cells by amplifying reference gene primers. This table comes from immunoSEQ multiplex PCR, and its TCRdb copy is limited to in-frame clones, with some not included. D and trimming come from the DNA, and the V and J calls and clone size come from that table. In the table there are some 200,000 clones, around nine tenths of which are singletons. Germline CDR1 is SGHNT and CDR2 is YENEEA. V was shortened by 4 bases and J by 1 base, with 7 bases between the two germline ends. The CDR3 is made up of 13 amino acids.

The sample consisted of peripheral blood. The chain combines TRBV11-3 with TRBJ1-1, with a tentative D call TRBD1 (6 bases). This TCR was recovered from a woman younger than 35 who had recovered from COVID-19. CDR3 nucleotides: TGTGCCAGCAGCTGGGGGCCGAACACTGAAGCTTTCTTT. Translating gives CASSWGPNTEAFF.